This T cell receptor (beta chain) was found in a study of T-cell memory formation after mild COVID-19. Study results and limitations: CD4+ clones that contracted lay mainly in CM and EM; CD8+ ones lay in EMRA.

Notes on this clonotype: Its antigen remains unknown.

The ends lost 2 bases at V and 9 bases at J; junction bases unmatched: 10. This CDR3 is built from 16 residues. CDR1 is LGHNT, CDR2 FRNRAP, per germline. TCRdb re-analysed the 5' RACE reads in MiXCR, keeping a single row per CDR3 protein. The sample holds under 350,000 distinct CDR3 sequences, around 15% seen once. The TCR was taken from a man between 18 and 29 years old who had mild COVID-19 (a few samples of this study predate the infection). Cell type and time point are not known. Sequenced: PBMCs or a T cell subset sorted from them (not recorded which). The chain uses TRBV12-5 and TRBJ2-1; 10 positions match TRBD2. This CDR3 reads CASGLYIAGGRGEQFF. CDR3 coding DNA: TGTGCTAGTGGTTTGTACATAGCGGGGGGTAGGGGTGAGCAGTTCTTC.